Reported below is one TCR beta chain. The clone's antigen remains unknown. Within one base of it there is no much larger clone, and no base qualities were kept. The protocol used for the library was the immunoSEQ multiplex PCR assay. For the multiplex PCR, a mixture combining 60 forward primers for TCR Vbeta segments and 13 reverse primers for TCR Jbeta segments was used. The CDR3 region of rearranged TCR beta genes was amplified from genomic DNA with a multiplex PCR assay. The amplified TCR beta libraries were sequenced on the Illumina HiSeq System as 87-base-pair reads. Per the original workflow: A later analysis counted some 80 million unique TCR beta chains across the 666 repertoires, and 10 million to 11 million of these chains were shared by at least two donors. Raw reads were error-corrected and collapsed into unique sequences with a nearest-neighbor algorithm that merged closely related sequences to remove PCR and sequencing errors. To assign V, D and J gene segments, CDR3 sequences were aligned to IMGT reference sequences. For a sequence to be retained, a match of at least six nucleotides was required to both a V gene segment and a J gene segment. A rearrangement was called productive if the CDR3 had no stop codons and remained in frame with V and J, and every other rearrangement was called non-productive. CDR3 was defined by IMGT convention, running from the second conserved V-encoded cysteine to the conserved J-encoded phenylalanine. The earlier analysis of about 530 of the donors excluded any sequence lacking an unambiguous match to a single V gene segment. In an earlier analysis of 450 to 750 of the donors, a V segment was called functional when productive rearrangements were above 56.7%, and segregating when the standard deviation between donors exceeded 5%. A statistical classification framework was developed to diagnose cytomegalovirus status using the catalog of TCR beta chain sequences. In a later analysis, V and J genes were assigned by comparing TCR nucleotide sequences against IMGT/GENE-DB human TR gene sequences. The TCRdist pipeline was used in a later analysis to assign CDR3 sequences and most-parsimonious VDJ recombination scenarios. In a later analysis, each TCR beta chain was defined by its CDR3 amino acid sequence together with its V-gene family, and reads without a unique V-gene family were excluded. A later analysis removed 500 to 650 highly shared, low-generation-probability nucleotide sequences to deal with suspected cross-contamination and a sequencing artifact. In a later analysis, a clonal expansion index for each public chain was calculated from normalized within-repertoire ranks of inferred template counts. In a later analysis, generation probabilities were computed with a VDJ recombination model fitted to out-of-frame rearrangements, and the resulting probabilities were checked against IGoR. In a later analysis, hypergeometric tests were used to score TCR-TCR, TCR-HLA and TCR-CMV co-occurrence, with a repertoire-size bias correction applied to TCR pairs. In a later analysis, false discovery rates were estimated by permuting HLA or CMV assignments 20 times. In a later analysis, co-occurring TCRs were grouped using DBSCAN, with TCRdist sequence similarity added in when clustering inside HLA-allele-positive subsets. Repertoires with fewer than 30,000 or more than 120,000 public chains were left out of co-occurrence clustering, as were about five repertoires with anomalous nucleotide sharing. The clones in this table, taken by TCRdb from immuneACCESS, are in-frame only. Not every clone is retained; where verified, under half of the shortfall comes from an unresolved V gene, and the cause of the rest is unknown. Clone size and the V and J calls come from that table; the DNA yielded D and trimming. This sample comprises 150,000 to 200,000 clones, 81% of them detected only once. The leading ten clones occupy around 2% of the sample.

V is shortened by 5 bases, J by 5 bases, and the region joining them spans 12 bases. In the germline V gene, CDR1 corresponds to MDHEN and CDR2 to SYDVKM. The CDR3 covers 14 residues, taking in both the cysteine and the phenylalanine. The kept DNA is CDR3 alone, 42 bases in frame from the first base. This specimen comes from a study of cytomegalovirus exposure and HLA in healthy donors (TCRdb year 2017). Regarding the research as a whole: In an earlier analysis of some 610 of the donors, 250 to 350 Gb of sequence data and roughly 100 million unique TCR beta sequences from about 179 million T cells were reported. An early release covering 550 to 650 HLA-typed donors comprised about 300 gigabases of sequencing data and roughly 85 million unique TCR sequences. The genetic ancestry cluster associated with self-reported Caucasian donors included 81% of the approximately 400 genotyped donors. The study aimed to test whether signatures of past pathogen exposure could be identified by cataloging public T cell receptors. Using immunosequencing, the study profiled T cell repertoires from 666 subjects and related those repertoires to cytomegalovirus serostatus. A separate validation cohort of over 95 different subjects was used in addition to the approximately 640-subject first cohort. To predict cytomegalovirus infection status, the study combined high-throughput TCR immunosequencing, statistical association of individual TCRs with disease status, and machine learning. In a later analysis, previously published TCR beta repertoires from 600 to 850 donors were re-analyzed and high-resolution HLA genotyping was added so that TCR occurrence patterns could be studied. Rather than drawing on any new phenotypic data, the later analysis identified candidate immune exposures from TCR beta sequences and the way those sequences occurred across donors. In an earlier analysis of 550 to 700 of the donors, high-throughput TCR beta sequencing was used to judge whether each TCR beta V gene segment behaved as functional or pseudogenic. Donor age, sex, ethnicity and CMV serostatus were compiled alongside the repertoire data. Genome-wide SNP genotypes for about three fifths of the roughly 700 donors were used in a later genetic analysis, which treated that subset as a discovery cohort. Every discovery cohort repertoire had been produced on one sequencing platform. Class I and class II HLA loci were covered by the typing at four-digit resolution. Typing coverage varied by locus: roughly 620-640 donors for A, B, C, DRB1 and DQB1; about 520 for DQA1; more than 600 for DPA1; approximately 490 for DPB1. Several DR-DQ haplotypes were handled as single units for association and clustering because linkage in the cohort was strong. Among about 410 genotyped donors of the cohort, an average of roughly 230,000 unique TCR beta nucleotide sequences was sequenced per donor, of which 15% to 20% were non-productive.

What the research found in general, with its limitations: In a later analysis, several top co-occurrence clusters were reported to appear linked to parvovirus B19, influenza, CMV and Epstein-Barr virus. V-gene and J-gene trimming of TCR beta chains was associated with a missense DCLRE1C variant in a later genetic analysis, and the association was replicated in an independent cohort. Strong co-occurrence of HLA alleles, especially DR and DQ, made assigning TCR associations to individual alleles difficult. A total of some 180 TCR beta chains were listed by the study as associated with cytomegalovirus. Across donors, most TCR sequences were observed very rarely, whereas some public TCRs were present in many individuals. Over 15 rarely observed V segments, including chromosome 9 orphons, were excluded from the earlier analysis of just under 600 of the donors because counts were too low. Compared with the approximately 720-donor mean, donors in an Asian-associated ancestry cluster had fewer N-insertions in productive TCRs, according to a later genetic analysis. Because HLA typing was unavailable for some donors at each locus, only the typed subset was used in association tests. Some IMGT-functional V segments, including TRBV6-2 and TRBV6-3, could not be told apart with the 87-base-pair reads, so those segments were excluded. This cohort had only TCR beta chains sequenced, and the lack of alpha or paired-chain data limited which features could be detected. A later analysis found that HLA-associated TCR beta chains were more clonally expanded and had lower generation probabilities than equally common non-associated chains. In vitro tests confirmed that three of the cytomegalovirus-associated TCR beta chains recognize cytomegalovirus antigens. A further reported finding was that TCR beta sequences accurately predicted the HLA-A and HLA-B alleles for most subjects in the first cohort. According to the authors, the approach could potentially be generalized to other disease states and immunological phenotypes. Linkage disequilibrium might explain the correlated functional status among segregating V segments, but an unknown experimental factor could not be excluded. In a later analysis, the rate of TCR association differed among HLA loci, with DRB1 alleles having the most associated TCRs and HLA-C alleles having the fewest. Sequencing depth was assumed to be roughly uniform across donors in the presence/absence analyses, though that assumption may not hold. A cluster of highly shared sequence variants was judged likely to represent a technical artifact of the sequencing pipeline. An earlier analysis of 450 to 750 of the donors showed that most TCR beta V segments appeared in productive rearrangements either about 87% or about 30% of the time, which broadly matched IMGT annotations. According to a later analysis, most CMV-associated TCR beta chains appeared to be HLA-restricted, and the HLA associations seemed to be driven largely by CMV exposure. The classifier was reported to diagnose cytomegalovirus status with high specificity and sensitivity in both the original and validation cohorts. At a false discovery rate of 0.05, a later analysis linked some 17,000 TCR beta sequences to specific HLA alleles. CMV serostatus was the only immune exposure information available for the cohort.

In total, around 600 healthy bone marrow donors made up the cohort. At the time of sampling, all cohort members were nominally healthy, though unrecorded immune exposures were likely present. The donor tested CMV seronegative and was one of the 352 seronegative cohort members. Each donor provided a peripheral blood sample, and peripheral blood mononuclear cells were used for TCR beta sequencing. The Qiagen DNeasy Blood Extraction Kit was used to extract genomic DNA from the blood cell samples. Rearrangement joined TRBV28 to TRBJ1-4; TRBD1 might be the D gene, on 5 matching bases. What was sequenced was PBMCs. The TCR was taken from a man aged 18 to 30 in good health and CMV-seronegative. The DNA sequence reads TGTGCCAGCAGTCGACAGCCTGAGAATGAAAAACTGTTTTTT. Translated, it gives CASSRQPENEKLFF.